The 11 T cell receptor beta chains listed next were all sequenced from one sample in a study of blood T cell repertoires in COVID-19. Method: immunoSEQ multiplex PCR; TCRdb's copy keeps in-frame clones and lacks some. The sample contains about 82,000 clones, approximately 80% of which appear only once. Sequencing input: peripheral blood. Every receptor here comes from a middle-aged woman with active or convalescent COVID-19.

The rearrangement links TRBV5-1 to TRBJ2-1; D ambiguous. The CDR3 sequence is 12 residues long. Germline CDR1 is SGHRS and CDR2 is YFSETQ. V was clipped by 4 bases and J by 9 bases, with 11 bases between them. The CDR3 DNA sequence: TGCGCCAGCAGCCATTACTCCTCTGAGCAGTTCTTC. As protein: CASSHYSSEQFF.

The chain carries TRBV2 and TRBJ2-1, with TRBD2 matching over 9 bases. CDR3 length equals 16 residues. From germline, CDR1 is SNHLY and CDR2 FYNNEI. V lost 5 bases to trimming and J lost 3 bases; unmatched junction nucleotides: 8. The CDR3 nucleotides read TGTGCCAGCAGTATATTTAGCGGGGGATTCTACAATGAGCAGTTCTTC. Amino acid sequence: CASSIFSGGFYNEQFF.

A few counts support this clone. The chain combines TRBV5-4 with TRBJ2-2, with TRBD2 identical over 13 bases. Trimming removed 0 bases from V and 5 bases from J; junction bases left unmatched: 7. This CDR3 comprises 18 residues. The V gene's germline CDR1 is SGHNT and CDR2 YYREEE (reference sequence). The DNA of the CDR3 is TGTGCCAGCAGCTTGGGAAGGACTAGCGGGAGCAAAACCGGGGAGCTGTTTTTT. It codes for CASSLGRTSGSKTGELFF.

The chain combines TRBV4-2 with TRBJ1-6; TRBD1 might be the D (6 bases). This CDR3 contains 16 residues. CDR1 LGHNA and CDR2 YNFKEQ come from the germline V gene. V lost 4 bases and J 10 bases, leaving 20 bases between the germline ends. CDR3 amino acids: CASSREGGEVASPLHF. The CDR3 DNA is TGTGCCAGCAGCCGGGAAGGGGGGGAGGTGGCCTCACCCCTCCACTTT.

This clone was recorded once. The chain carries TRBV6-5 and TRBJ2-7, with D possibly TRBD2 on 6 matching bases. Between the trimmed V and J ends, which lost 4 bases and 11 bases, there was a span of 18 bases. Germline assignment: CDR1 MNHEY and CDR2 SVGAGI. The CDR3 has 13 amino acids. CDR3 sequence reads: CASSLDVAAEKYF. In DNA form, the CDR3 reads TGTGCCAGCAGTTTGGATGTAGCGGCCGAAAAGTACTTC.

The chain joins TRBV6-2 or TRBV6-3 to TRBJ1-1; TRBD1 is a possible D gene (6 bases). Germline V CDR1 and CDR2: MNHEY, SVGEGT. The CDR3 is 12 amino acids. V was shortened by 5 bases and J by 4 bases, with 8 bases between the two germline ends. The CDR3 sequence is CASSRRGTEAFF. The CDR3 DNA reads TGTGCCAGCAGTCGCAGGGGCACTGAAGCTTTCTTT.

The chain uses TRBV3-1 (or the pseudogene TRBV3-2) and TRBJ2-1; 10 bases align to TRBD2. Germline CDR1 and CDR2: LGHDT and YNNKEL (reference sequence). The CDR3 extends over 15 amino acids. V trimming: 4 bases; J trimming: 7 bases; junction bases outside the gene matches: 7. The CDR3 sequence is CASSPLAGVMNEQFF. The CDR3, as DNA: TGTGCCAGCAGCCCCCTAGCGGGAGTTATGAATGAGCAGTTCTTC.

The chain combines TRBV19 with TRBJ1-1; possible D gene TRBD1, 6 bases. Between the trimmed V and J ends, which lost 3 bases and 0 bases, there was a span of 14 bases. This CDR3 has 16 residues. Germline CDR1 and CDR2: LNHDA and SQIVND (reference sequence). The CDR3 is CASSILSGGLNTEAFF. The CDR3 bases are TGTGCCAGTAGTATTCTATCCGGGGGGCTGAACACTGAAGCTTTCTTT.

The chain uses TRBV11-2 and TRBJ2-3; D is unclear. V gave up 1 base and J gave up 1 base, with 12 bases separating them. CDR3 length equals 16 residues. Germline V gene lookup returns CDR1 SGHAT and CDR2 FQNNGV. CDR3 protein: CASSLGANWRTDTQYF. DNA of the CDR3: TGTGCCAGCAGCTTAGGGGCAAACTGGCGCACAGATACGCAGTATTTT.

The rearrangement links TRBV28 to TRBJ1-2; D ambiguous. The V end was cut by 7 bases, the J end by 4 bases, with 13 bases between. Germline assignment: CDR1 MDHEN and CDR2 SYDVKM. This CDR3 has 13 amino acids. Written as DNA, the CDR3 is TGTGCCAGCACCCCCGGTCTTTTCTATGGCTACACCTTC. Its protein product is CASTPGLFYGYTF.

This chain uses TRBV15 with TRBJ2-5; 7 positions match TRBD1. This CDR3 is 14 amino acids long. V shed 1 base, J shed 2 bases, and the junction held 1 base outside the gene matches. Germline CDR1 reads LNHNV; CDR2 reads YYDKDF (reference sequence). The CDR3 bases are TGTGCCACCAGCAGAGTCAGGGGGCAAGAGACCCAGTACTTC. This sequence encodes CATSRVRGQETQYF.